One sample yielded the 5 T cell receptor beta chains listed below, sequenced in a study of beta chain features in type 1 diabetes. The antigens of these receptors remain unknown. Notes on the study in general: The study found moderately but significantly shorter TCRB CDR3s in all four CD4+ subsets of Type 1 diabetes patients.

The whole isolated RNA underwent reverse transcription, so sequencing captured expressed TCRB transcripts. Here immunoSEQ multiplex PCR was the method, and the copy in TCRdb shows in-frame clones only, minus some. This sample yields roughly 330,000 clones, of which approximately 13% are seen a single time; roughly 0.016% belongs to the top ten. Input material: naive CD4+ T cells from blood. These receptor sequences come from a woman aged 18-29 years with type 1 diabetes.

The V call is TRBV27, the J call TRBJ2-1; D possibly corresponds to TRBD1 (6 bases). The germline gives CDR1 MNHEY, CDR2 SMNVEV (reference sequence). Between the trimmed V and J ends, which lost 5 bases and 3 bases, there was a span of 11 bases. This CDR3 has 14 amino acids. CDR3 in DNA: TGTGCCAGCAGTATAGGACAGTTCTACAATGAGCAGTTCTTC. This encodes CASSIGQFYNEQFF.

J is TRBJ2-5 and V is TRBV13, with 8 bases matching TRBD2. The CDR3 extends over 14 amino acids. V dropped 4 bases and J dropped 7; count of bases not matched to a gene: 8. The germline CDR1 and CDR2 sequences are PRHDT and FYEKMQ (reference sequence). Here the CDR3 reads CASSSPREGGTQYF. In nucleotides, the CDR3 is TGTGCCAGCAGCTCTCCCCGGGAGGGCGGGACCCAGTACTTC.

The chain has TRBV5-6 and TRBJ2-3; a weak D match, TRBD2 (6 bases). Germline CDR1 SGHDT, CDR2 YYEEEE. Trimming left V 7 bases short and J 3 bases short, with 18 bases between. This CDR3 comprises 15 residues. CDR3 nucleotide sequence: TGTGCCAGCTCGGGGACCGGGGGATCGACAGATACGCAGTATTTT. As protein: CASSGTGGSTDTQYF. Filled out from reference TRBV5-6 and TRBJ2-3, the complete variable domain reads DAGVTQSPTHLIKTRGQQVTLRCSPKSGHDTVSWYQQALGQGPQFIFQYYEEEERQRGNFPDRFSGHQFPNYSSELNVNALLLGDSALYLCASSGTGGSTDTQYFGPGTRLTVL.

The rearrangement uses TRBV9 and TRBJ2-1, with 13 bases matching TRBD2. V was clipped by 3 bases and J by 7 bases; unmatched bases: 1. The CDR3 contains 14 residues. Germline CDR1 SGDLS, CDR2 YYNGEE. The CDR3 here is CASSGTSGSNEQFF. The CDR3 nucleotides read TGTGCCAGCAGCGGGACTAGCGGGAGTAATGAGCAGTTCTTC.

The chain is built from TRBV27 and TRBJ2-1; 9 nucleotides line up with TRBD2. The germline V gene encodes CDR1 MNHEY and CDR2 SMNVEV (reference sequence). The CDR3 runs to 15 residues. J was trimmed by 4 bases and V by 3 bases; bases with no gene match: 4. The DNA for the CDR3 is TGTGCCAGCAGTTTCCGTCTAGCGGGGTACAATGAGCAGTTCTTC. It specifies CASSFRLAGYNEQFF.